This T cell receptor (beta chain) was captured by sequencing in a study of siplizumab effects on memory and regulatory T cells. Broader study findings: Proliferating siplizumab-culture Treg suppressive function went unconfirmed. The majority of clones, roughly 75-96% of proliferating CD4+ or CD8+ clones, lacked an assignable naive or memory phenotype.

Remarks on this clone: Its specificity is not known.

The protocol was immunoSEQ multiplex PCR, while the TCRdb copy is restricted to in-frame clones and leaves out a portion. The profile shows just over 50,000 clones, 95% to 97% of them singletons. Sequencing was carried out using naive CD4+ T cells sorted from blood. The sequence was obtained from a human donor in good health.

The CDR3 region is CASSQEEGLGYGYTF. The CDR3, as DNA: TGCGCCAGCAGCCAAGAGGAGGGTTTGGGTTATGGCTACACCTTC. This chain connects TRBV4-3 to TRBJ1-2; no definite D call. Deletions cut 0 bases from V and 5 bases from J, with 13 bases between. From germline, CDR1 is LGHNA and CDR2 YSLEER. This CDR3 is 15 amino acids long.